The rows below give T cell receptor beta chains drawn from one sample of a study of glioma-infiltrating T cells after dendritic cell vaccination. Only in-frame clones appear in the TCRdb table, and some are missing; sequencing was by immunoSEQ multiplex PCR. The sample lists more than 75,000 clones; over 80% were seen once. The sample consisted of blood, taken after dendritic cell vaccination. The origin of the receptors is a human donor with glioblastoma. The CDR3 runs from the conserved cysteine through the conserved F or W. Each record gives: clone size, J gene, V gene, D gene, CDR3 protein, CDR3 DNA. The D gene is left open where the match is weak. Clone size is given for some rows only: seen once, a few or many times, or a class if the clone is expanded.

NA TRBJ2-1 TRBV4-2 TRBD2 CASSHLAGGDNEQFF TGTGCCAGCAGCCATCTAGCGGGGGGGGACAATGAGCAGTTCTTC
once TRBJ2-7 TRBV5-5 NA CASSITYEQYF TGTGCCAGCAGCATAACCTACGAGCAGTACTTC
few TRBJ1-3 TRBV5-1 NA CASTPGTSSSGNTIYF TGCGCCAGCACCCCCGGGACATCCTCCTCTGGAAACACCATATATTTT
NA TRBJ1-4 TRBV2 NA CASSDRRSNEKLFF TGTGCCAGCAGTGACAGGCGATCTAATGAAAAACTGTTTTTT
NA TRBJ2-1 TRBV5-1 TRBD2 CASSLGSGVYNEQFF TGCGCCAGCAGCTTGGGCAGCGGGGTGTACAATGAGCAGTTCTTC
NA TRBJ2-2 TRBV19 NA CASSTQGSGELFF TGTGCCAGTAGTACTCAGGGCTCCGGGGAGCTGTTTTTT
NA TRBJ1-2 TRBV6-1 TRBD1 CASVVGTGGFYGYTF TGTGCCAGCGTGGTCGGGACAGGGGGCTTTTATGGCTACACCTTC
few TRBJ1-1 TRBV13 TRBD1 CASSKRTGVWTEAFF TGTGCCAGCAGCAAGAGGACAGGAGTATGGACTGAAGCTTTCTTT
NA TRBJ1-6 TRBV5-4 NA CASKDSLNSPLHF TGTGCCAGCAAGGACAGCCTAAATTCACCCCTCCACTTT
few TRBJ1-2 TRBV7-9 TRBD1 CASRQGPGGYTF TGTGCCAGCAGACAGGGGCCGGGAGGCTACACCTTC
NA TRBJ1-1 TRBV6-5 NA CASSYSTENTEAFF TGTGCCAGCAGTTACTCGACAGAGAACACTGAAGCTTTCTTT
NA TRBJ1-1 TRBV9 NA CASSVVGGSPMNTEAFF TGTGCCAGCAGCGTAGTGGGAGGGAGTCCCATGAACACTGAAGCTTTCTTT
NA TRBJ1-5 TRBV13 TRBD1 CASSLSSPYRGKGQPQHF TGTGCCAGCAGCTTATCCTCCCCGTACAGGGGCAAGGGACAGCCCCAGCATTTT